A selection of T cell receptor beta chains follows, all from one sample in a study of radiotherapy plus CTLA-4 blockade in lung cancer. Sequenced by immunoSEQ multiplex PCR; TCRdb stores in-frame clones only, minus some. The sample holds some 87,000 clones, over 80% seen once. This specimen was peripheral blood, taken from a patient treated with radiotherapy plus ipilimumab. These receptors were taken from a human donor with non-small cell lung cancer that progressed on radiotherapy plus ipilimumab. Both conserved end residues are part of each CDR3. D genes are given only for firm matches. Some rows mark clone size as missing; the rest say once, few, many or name a class of expanded clone.

J gene | V gene | clone size | D gene | CDR3 protein | CDR3 DNA
TRBJ2-5 | TRBV7-9 | . | . | CASSSSLGLARETQYF | TGTGCCAGCAGCTCCTCCCTGGGGTTAGCGCGGGAGACCCAGTACTTC
TRBJ2-1 | TRBV18 | . | TRBD2 | CASSPPRGAGEGRNEQFF | TGTGCCAGCTCACCACCGAGAGGAGCGGGAGAAGGGCGTAATGAGCAGTTCTTC
TRBJ2-7 | TRBV11-2 | . | . | CASSFTGQPAYEQYF | TGTGCCAGCAGCTTTACAGGGCAACCAGCCTACGAGCAGTACTTC
TRBJ2-5 | TRBV10-3 | . | TRBD1 | CAISESYRGQETQYF | TGTGCCATCAGTGAGAGTTACAGGGGGCAAGAGACCCAGTACTTC
TRBJ2-7 | TRBV7-6 | . | . | CASSLVEFSYEQYF | TGTGCCAGCAGCTTAGTCGAATTCAGCTACGAGCAGTACTTC
TRBJ1-4 | TRBV7-9 | . | . | CASSLDLAGREKLFF | TGTGCCAGCAGCTTAGATCTGGCAGGGAGGGAAAAACTGTTTTTT
TRBJ1-1 | TRBV18 | . | . | CASSLDQNTEAFF | TGTGCCAGCTCCCTGGACCAGAACACTGAAGCTTTCTTT
TRBJ1-5 | TRBV5-8 | . | . | CASSLGGEATGNF | TGTGCCAGCAGCTTGGGGGGTGAGGCCACCGGGAATTTT
TRBJ1-2 | TRBV10-3 | . | TRBD1 | CAITGGANYGYTF | TGTGCCATCACAGGGGGCGCGAACTATGGCTACACCTTC
TRBJ1-2 | TRBV29-1 | few | . | CSVDPHLRRGEGYTF | TGCAGCGTTGATCCTCACTTGAGGAGGGGTGAGGGCTACACCTTC
TRBJ1-1 | TRBV27 | once | TRBD1 | CASSSRQGKTEAFF | TGTGCCAGCAGCTCACGACAGGGGAAGACTGAAGCTTTCTTT
TRBJ2-3 | TRBV7-2 | . | TRBD2 | CASSPRLAGGLATDTQYF | TGTGCCAGCAGCCCTCGACTAGCGGGGGGGCTAGCCACAGATACGCAGTATTTT
TRBJ2-7 | TRBV28 | . | . | CASSFDRPGLVYEQYF | TGTGCCAGCAGTTTTGACAGGCCCGGACTTGTCTACGAGCAGTACTTC
TRBJ1-4 | TRBV5-5 | . | . | CASRHGGANEKLFF | TGTGCCAGCCGCCATGGGGGAGCTAATGAAAAACTGTTTTTT
TRBJ1-1 | TRBV5-4 | . | . | CASRLQGGGTEAFF | TGTGCCAGCAGACTCCAGGGAGGGGGCACTGAAGCTTTCTTT
TRBJ1-2 | TRBV5-8 | . | . | CASSLSGGVLGYTF | TGTGCCAGCAGCTTGTCGGGGGGGGTACTTGGCTACACCTTC
TRBJ2-2 | TRBV10-3 | . | TRBD2 | CASISGRAGGELFF | TGTGCCAGCATTAGCGGGAGGGCCGGCGGGGAGCTGTTTTTT
TRBJ2-7 | TRBV28 | . | TRBD1 | CASGTWGQGGSYEQYF | TGTGCCAGCGGAACCTGGGGACAGGGGGGATCCTACGAGCAGTACTTC
TRBJ2-3 | TRBV15 | . | . | CATLGDTQYF | TGTGCCACCCTCGGAGATACGCAGTATTTT
TRBJ2-2 | TRBV6-1 | . | TRBD1 | CASSAQGVNGELFF | TGTGCCAGCAGTGCACAGGGGGTTAACGGGGAGCTGTTTTTT
TRBJ1-2 | TRBV9 | . | . | CASSAQRPDYGYTF | TGTGCCAGCAGCGCTCAAAGGCCAGACTATGGCTACACCTTC
TRBJ1-2 | TRBV28 | . | . | CASRLALSAGRNYGYTF | TGTGCCAGCAGGCTAGCCCTTTCCGCAGGACGGAACTATGGCTACACCTTC
TRBJ2-1 | TRBV25-1 | . | . | CASSRTGRGNEQFF | TGTGCCAGCAGCCGGACAGGGAGGGGCAATGAGCAGTTCTTC
TRBJ2-7 | TRBV4-3 | . | . | CASSQEWTDYYEQYF | TGCGCCAGCAGCCAAGAGTGGACAGATTACTACGAGCAGTACTTC
TRBJ1-2 | TRBV7-9 | . | . | CASSKDAYNYGYTF | TGTGCCAGCAGTAAGGACGCTTATAACTATGGCTACACCTTC
TRBJ1-2 | TRBV7-2 | . | . | CASSLAGLGGYTF | TGTGCCAGCAGCTTAGCTGGATTGGGTGGCTACACCTTC
TRBJ2-7 | TRBV27 | . | TRBD2 | CASSKRVAGGYEQYF | TGTGCCAGCAGCAAACGGGTAGCGGGAGGGTACGAGCAGTACTTC
TRBJ1-6 | TRBV7-9 | . | . | CASSLTGENNSPLHF | TGTGCCAGCAGCTTAACAGGAGAAAATAATTCACCCCTCCACTTT
TRBJ2-1 | TRBV9 | . | TRBD2 | CASSASSGSLGNEQFF | TGTGCCAGCAGCGCCTCTAGCGGGAGCTTGGGCAATGAGCAGTTCTTC
TRBJ2-7 | TRBV4-2 | . | . | CASSQDWGEQYF | TGTGCCAGCAGCCAAGATTGGGGCGAGCAGTACTTC
TRBJ2-7 | TRBV6-5 | once | TRBD1 | CASSTGQGRYEQYF | TGTGCCAGCAGTACCGGACAGGGGAGGTACGAGCAGTACTTC
TRBJ1-5 | TRBV6-6 | . | TRBD1 | CASSYRTGGFNQPQHF | TGTGCCAGCAGTTACAGGACAGGGGGTTTCAATCAGCCCCAGCATTTT
TRBJ1-1 | TRBV7-9 | . | TRBD1 | CASSLSLSGTAYRGEAFF | TGTGCCAGCAGCTTAAGCCTGTCCGGGACAGCTTATCGTGGGGAAGCTTTCTTT
TRBJ1-1 | TRBV7-2 | . | TRBD1 | CASSKDRTTEAFF | TGTGCCAGCAGCAAGGACAGGACCACTGAAGCTTTCTTT
TRBJ2-2 | TRBV2 | . | TRBD2 | CASSRASGGIGGELFF | TGTGCCAGCAGTAGGGCTAGCGGGGGGATCGGCGGGGAGCTGTTTTTT
TRBJ2-3 | TRBV28 | . | TRBD2 | CASSFLAGYFTDTQYF | TGTGCCAGCAGTTTCCTAGCGGGGTATTTCACAGATACGCAGTATTTT
TRBJ2-6 | TRBV5-8 | once | TRBD2 | CASSLGLAGLSGANVLTF | TGTGCCAGCAGCTTGGGACTAGCGGGCCTCTCTGGGGCCAACGTCCTGACTTTC
TRBJ2-5 | TRBV30 | . | . | CAWSAGSQETQYF | TGTGCCTGGAGTGCGGGCAGCCAAGAGACCCAGTACTTC
TRBJ2-7 | TRBV4-1 | . | . | CASSPRTVYEQYF | TGCGCCAGCAGCCCGCGGACGGTCTACGAGCAGTACTTC
TRBJ1-2 | TRBV27 | . | . | CASTEDPNYGYTF | TGTGCCAGCACTGAAGACCCTAACTATGGCTACACCTTC
TRBJ2-3 | TRBV9 | . | TRBD2 | CASSVAGRGGPDTQYF | TGTGCCAGCAGCGTAGCGGGGCGGGGGGGCCCAGATACGCAGTATTTT
TRBJ1-5 | TRBV18 | . | TRBD1 | CASSLDRVNQPQHF | TGTGCCAGCTCACTGGACAGGGTTAATCAGCCCCAGCATTTT
TRBJ2-1 | TRBV9 | once | . | CASSVDGGGPLGDEQFF | TGTGCCAGCAGCGTAGACGGAGGAGGGCCCCTAGGGGATGAGCAGTTCTTC
TRBJ2-3 | TRBV2 | . | . | CASKRAGGTDTQYF | TGTGCCAGCAAACGGGCAGGGGGCACAGATACGCAGTATTTT
TRBJ2-2 | TRBV19 | . | . | CASSIGTPNTGELFF | TGTGCCAGTAGTATTGGGACACCGAACACCGGGGAGCTGTTTTTT
TRBJ2-3 | TRBV29-1 | . | TRBD2 | CSAWGLAGGATQYF | TGCAGCGCATGGGGACTAGCGGGAGGAGCTACGCAGTATTTT
TRBJ2-4 | TRBV4-3 | . | . | CASSQEVTGANIQYF | TGCGCCAGCAGCCAAGAAGTAACAGGAGCAAACATTCAGTACTTC
TRBJ1-1 | TRBV19 | few | . | CASTIGQYTEAFF | TGTGCCAGTACCATAGGACAGTACACTGAAGCTTTCTTT
TRBJ1-1 | TRBV30 | . | . | CAWRYANTEAFF | TGTGCCTGGAGGTATGCGAACACTGAAGCTTTCTTT
TRBJ2-1 | TRBV6-5 | . | TRBD1 | CASSPRGPSYNEQFF | TGTGCCAGCAGCCCCAGGGGGCCCTCCTACAATGAGCAGTTCTTC
TRBJ2-4 | TRBV25-1 | . | . | CAIFIKGGAKNIQYF | TGTGCCATCTTTATTAAGGGGGGCGCCAAAAACATTCAGTACTTC
TRBJ1-2 | TRBV18 | . | . | CASSPGPNYGYTF | TGTGCCAGCTCACCAGGGCCTAACTATGGCTACACCTTC
TRBJ1-1 | TRBV6-1 | . | TRBD1 | CASSGQGMNTEAFF | TGTGCCAGCAGCGGACAGGGGATGAACACTGAAGCTTTCTTT
TRBJ2-3 | TRBV11-3 | . | . | CASSLAGPSTDTQYF | TGTGCCAGCAGCTTAGCGGGACCCAGCACAGATACGCAGTATTTT
TRBJ1-6 | TRBV7-8 | few | TRBD1 | CASSSTGIGYSPLHF | TGTGCCAGCAGCTCGACAGGGATCGGGTATTCACCCCTCCACTTT